The 22 T cell receptor beta chains below were found in one sample sequenced in a study of cytomegalovirus exposure and HLA in healthy donors. Researchers ran the PCR with 60 Vbeta and 13 Jbeta primers. TCRdb's table, derived via immunoSEQ multiplex PCR, lists solely in-frame clones and lacks some. This sample carries roughly 70,000 clones, 75% of them seen once, and the ten largest clones take around 12%. Sequencing used PBMCs. The receptors originated from a man between 70 and 80 years old in good health and CMV-seronegative.

This chain links TRBV6-6 with TRBJ2-1; D is perhaps TRBD2 (6 bases). Germline V gene data show CDR1 as MNHNY and CDR2 as SVGAGI (reference sequence). V was cut by 2 bases and J by 6 bases, with 14 bases left in between. The CDR3 runs to 15 residues. This chain's CDR3 is CASSYNRRGGNEQFF. CDR3 coding DNA: TGTGCCAGCAGTTACAACCGAAGGGGAGGCAATGAGCAGTTCTTC.

This clone was found once. The chain is built from TRBV18 and TRBJ1-2; 12 bases match TRBD1. Germline values: CDR1 KGHSH, CDR2 LQKENI. This CDR3 comprises 16 residues. The V gene end was trimmed by 2 bases and the J gene end by 7 bases; junction bases not matched to a gene: 8. The CDR3 DNA reads as TGTGCCAGCTCACCAGCCCGGGACAGGGGGCCCTCTGGCTACACCTTC. This translates into CASSPARDRGPSGYTF.

J is TRBJ2-1 and V is TRBV4-1; the D is unclear. Between the trimmed V and J ends, which lost 0 bases and 0 bases, there was a span of 9 bases. The germline gives CDR1 MGHRA, CDR2 YSYEKL. The CDR3 spans 16 residues. CDR3: CASSQDTASSYNEQFF. The DNA for the CDR3 is TGCGCCAGCAGCCAAGATACGGCTAGCTCCTACAATGAGCAGTTCTTC.

The chain couples TRBV6-5 to TRBJ2-5; TRBD1 aligns across 9 bases. The CDR3 extends over 14 amino acids. Per the germline V gene, CDR1 is MNHEY and CDR2 is SVGAGI. Trimming cost V 7 bases and J 3 bases; bases outside gene matches: 6. The chain's CDR3 is CASNKDRGKETQYF. Written as DNA, the CDR3 is TGTGCCAGCAATAAAGACAGGGGGAAAGAGACCCAGTACTTC.

This sequence joins TRBV7-2 and TRBJ1-2; 8 nucleotides line up with TRBD1. The J segment lost 7 bases and the V segment lost 0 bases, leaving 7 bases of the junction unmatched. Germline CDR1 SGHTA, CDR2 FQGNSA. The CDR3 is 15 residues long. The DNA for the CDR3 is TGTGCCAGCAGCTTAGCCCCTGCAGGGGGCGGTGGCTACACCTTC. Protein product: CASSLAPAGGGGYTF.

The chain joins TRBV29-1 to TRBJ1-1; D unclear. The CDR3 consists of 15 residues. The germline gives CDR1 SQVTM, CDR2 ANQGSEA. The V and J ends lost 7 bases and 0 bases respectively, with 18 bases between them. The CDR3 nucleotides read TGCAGCGAGCACCCCCCAGGAAGTCTGAACACTGAAGCTTTCTTT. It is translated as CSEHPPGSLNTEAFF.

The rearrangement uses TRBV28 and TRBJ1-2; 7 nucleotides align to TRBD1. This CDR3 spans 16 amino acids. The V segment lost 6 bases and the J segment 3 bases; nucleotides outside the gene matches: 13. Germline V gene sequence: CDR1 MDHEN, CDR2 SYDVKM. CDR3 sequence: CASRPLTGTLHYGYTF. The CDR3 DNA reads TGTGCCAGCAGACCTTTGACAGGGACCCTTCACTATGGCTACACCTTC.

This sequence joins TRBV2 and TRBJ2-2; the D is unclear. The CDR3 is 15 amino acids. V was pared by 2 bases and J by 4 bases, with 11 bases between. Germline CDR1 SNHLY, CDR2 FYNNEI. The CDR3 loop reads CASSENGLSTGELFF. CDR3 coding DNA: TGTGCCAGCAGTGAAAATGGCCTCTCCACCGGGGAGCTGTTTTTT.

V and J are TRBV19 and TRBJ2-1, with TRBD2 identical over 10 bases. Germline trimming cut 10 bases from V and 3 bases from J; bases unmatched to any gene: 6. The CDR3 is 14 amino acids. Germline CDR1 reads LNHDA; CDR2 reads SQIVND (reference sequence). CDR3 region: CATLSGRNYNEQFF. CDR3 in DNA: TGTGCCACCCTTAGCGGGAGGAACTACAATGAGCAGTTCTTC.

The rearrangement links TRBV28 to TRBJ1-5; the match to TRBD1 covers 9 bases. V lost 6 bases to trimming and J lost 7 bases; unmatched junction nucleotides: 7. Germline loops: CDR1 MDHEN, CDR2 SYDVKM. The CDR3 has 14 residues. This chain's CDR3 is CASSPGQGLQPQHF. CDR3 in DNA: TGTGCCAGCAGCCCGGGACAGGGTTTACAGCCCCAGCATTTT.

The V and J genes are TRBV5-5 and TRBJ1-3; tentative D call: TRBD1 (6 bases). The V gene lost 0 bases and the J gene lost 4 bases, with 17 bases spanning the gap. Germline lookup yields CDR1 SGHKS and CDR2 YYEKEE (reference sequence). This CDR3 spans 17 amino acids. The CDR3 is CASSLGSRGSGGNTIYF. The CDR3 DNA follows: TGTGCCAGCAGCTTGGGGTCCAGGGGATCGGGAGGAAACACCATATATTTT.

CDR3 region: CASSLATGTANEKLFF. The CDR3 bases are TGCGCCAGCAGCTTGGCTACCGGGACAGCTAATGAAAAACTGTTTTTT. V and J are TRBV5-1 and TRBJ1-4; TRBD1 aligns across 7 bases. Germline V CDR1 and CDR2: SGHRS, YFSETQ. The length of the CDR3 is 16 residues. The junction had 5 bases not matched to a gene; V was cut back by 0 bases and J by 3 bases.

This clone was seen once. This chain connects TRBV10-3 to TRBJ2-7; a possible D gene is TRBD2 (6 bases). The CDR3 loop spans 13 amino acids. V shed 8 bases and J shed 6 bases, with 17 bases lying between them. Germline V gene data show CDR1 as ENHRY and CDR2 as SYGVKD. The DNA of the CDR3 is TGTGCCATCCAAAAGGACCCGCGGGGCGAGCAGTACTTC. This gives the protein CAIQKDPRGEQYF.

This rearrangement joins TRBV2 to TRBJ1-5; possibly TRBD1 for D (5 bases). Between the trimmed V and J ends, which lost 5 bases and 2 bases, there was a span of 13 bases. The CDR3 contains 15 residues. CDR1 is SNHLY and CDR2 is FYNNEI in the germline V gene. DNA of the CDR3: TGTGCCAGCAGTCAGGGCAGGGTGCGCAATCAGCCCCAGCATTTT. This sequence encodes CASSQGRVRNQPQHF.

The chain couples TRBV7-2 to TRBJ1-1; 8 bases match TRBD1. This CDR3 is 14 amino acids long. The ends lost 1 base at V and 11 bases at J; junction bases unmatched: 9. The germline CDR1 and CDR2 sequences are SGHTA and FQGNSA. Here the CDR3 reads CASSLDGRGLFAFF. The CDR3 nucleotides are TGTGCCAGCAGCTTAGACGGCAGGGGGCTGTTTGCTTTCTTT.

In DNA form, the CDR3 reads TGTGCCAGCAGTGAAAGGTTGGGTCCAGGGGTAGGCCAGCCCCAGCATTTT. Amino acid sequence: CASSERLGPGVGQPQHF. The chain employs TRBV2 and TRBJ1-5; perhaps TRBD1 as D (6 bases). V shed 2 bases and J shed 7 bases, with 21 bases lying between them. The CDR3 is 17 residues long. The germline V gene encodes CDR1 SNHLY and CDR2 FYNNEI.

V is TRBV5-6 and J is TRBJ1-5, with D possibly TRBD1 on 6 matching bases. V was cut by 4 bases and J by 6 bases, with 11 bases left in between. The length of the CDR3 is 13 residues. Germline values: CDR1 SGHDT, CDR2 YYEEEE. Here the CDR3 DNA reads TGTGCCAGCAGCCAGGGGTTGAGTCAGCCCCAGCATTTT. Its protein is CASSQGLSQPQHF.

The chain uses TRBV7-2 and TRBJ2-7; perhaps TRBD2 as D (5 bases). CDR1 is SGHTA and CDR2 is FQGNSA in the germline V gene. The CDR3 totals 11 residues. V was trimmed by 7 bases and J by 3 bases, leaving 7 bases between them. For the CDR3, the DNA is TGTGCCAGCACCGAGGGCTACGAGCAGTACTTC. Residues: CASTEGYEQYF.

The rearrangement joins TRBV5-1 to TRBJ1-4, with TRBD1 matching over 12 bases. Germline V gives CDR1 SGHRS, CDR2 YFSETQ. The junction had 6 bases not matched to a gene; V was cut back by 3 bases and J by 3 bases. The CDR3 contains 17 residues. CDR3 nucleotides: TGCGCCAGCAGCTCCGGGACAGGGGGCCTGGCTAATGAAAAACTGTTTTTT. This codes for CASSSGTGGLANEKLFF. Complete variable domain (other parts from reference TRBV5-1 and TRBJ1-4): KAGVTQTPRYLIKTRGQQVTLSCSPISGHRSVSWYQQTPGQGLQFLFEYFSETQRNKGNFPGRFSGRQFSNSRSEMNVSTLELGDSALYLCASSSGTGGLANEKLFFGSGTQLSVL.

The rearrangement uses TRBV18 and TRBJ1-4; D may be TRBD1 (6 bases). The CDR3 is 15 amino acids. Germline assignment: CDR1 KGHSH and CDR2 LQKENI. V lost 5 bases and J 4 bases, leaving 14 bases between the germline ends. The CDR3 bases are TGTGCCAGCTCATCAGCAGGGGACCTTAATGAAAAACTGTTTTTT. Its protein product is CASSSAGDLNEKLFF. Full variable domain (outside the CDR3, taken from reference TRBV18 and TRBJ1-4): NAGVMQNPRHLVRRRGQEARLRCSPMKGHSHVYWYRQLPEEGLKFMVYLQKENIIDESGMPKERFSAEFPKEGPSILRIQQVVRGDSAAYFCASSSAGDLNEKLFFGSGTQLSVL.

A single count supports this clone. J is TRBJ2-7 and V is TRBV10-3; 10 bases agree with TRBD1. The V gene end was trimmed by 5 bases and the J gene end by 5 bases; junction bases not matched to a gene: 9. Germline V lookup: CDR1 ENHRY, CDR2 SYGVKD. CDR3 length equals 15 residues. This CDR3 is CAISTDRGPSHEQYF. The CDR3 region has the DNA TGTGCCATCAGTACTGACAGGGGGCCTTCCCACGAGCAGTACTTC.

V usage is TRBV27 and J usage is TRBJ2-3, with 8 bases matching TRBD1. The CDR3 covers 17 residues. V lost 6 bases, J lost 0 bases, and 11 bases stayed unmatched. Germline assignment: CDR1 MNHEY and CDR2 SMNVEV (reference sequence). As DNA, the CDR3 is TGTGCCAGCAGCCTTCTATGGACAGGGTCTAGCACAGATACGCAGTATTTT. This codes for CASSLLWTGSSTDTQYF.